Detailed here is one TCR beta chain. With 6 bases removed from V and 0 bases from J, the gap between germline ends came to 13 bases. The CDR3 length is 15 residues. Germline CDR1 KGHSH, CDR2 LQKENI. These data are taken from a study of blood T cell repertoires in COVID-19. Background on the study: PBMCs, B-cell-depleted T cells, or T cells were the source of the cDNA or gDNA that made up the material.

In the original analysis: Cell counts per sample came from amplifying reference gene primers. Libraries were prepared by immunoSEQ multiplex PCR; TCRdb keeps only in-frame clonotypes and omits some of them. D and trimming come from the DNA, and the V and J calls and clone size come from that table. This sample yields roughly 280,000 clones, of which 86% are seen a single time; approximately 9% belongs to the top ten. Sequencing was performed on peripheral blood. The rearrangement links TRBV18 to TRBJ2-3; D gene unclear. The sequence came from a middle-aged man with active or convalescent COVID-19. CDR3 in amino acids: CASSFGEISTDTQYF. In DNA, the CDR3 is TGTGCCAGCTCCTTTGGTGAGATTAGCACAGATACGCAGTATTTT.